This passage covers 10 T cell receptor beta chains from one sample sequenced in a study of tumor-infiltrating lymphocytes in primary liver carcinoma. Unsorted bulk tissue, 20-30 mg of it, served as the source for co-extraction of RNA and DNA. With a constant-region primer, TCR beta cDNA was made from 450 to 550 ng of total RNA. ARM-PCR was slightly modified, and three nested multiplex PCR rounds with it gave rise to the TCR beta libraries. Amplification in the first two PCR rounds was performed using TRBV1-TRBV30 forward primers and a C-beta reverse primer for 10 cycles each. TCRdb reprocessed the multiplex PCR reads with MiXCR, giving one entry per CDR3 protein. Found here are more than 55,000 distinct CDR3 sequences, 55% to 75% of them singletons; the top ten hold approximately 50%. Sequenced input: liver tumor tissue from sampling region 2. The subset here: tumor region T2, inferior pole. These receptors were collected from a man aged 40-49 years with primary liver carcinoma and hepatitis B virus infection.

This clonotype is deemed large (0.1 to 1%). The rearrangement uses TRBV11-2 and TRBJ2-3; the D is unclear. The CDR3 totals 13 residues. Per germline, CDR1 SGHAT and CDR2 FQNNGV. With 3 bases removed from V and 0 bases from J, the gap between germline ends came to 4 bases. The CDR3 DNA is TGTGCCAGCAGCTTGATTAGCACAGATACGCAGTATTTT. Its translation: CASSLISTDTQYF.

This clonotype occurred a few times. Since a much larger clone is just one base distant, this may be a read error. Here the CDR3 reads CPSSKGLAVSTDTQYF. DNA for the CDR3: TGTCCCAGCAGCAAGGGACTAGCGGTTAGCACAGATACGCAGTATTTT. This sequence joins TRBV11-1 and TRBJ2-3, with 11 bases aligning to TRBD2. CDR1 is SGHAT and CDR2 is FQDESV in the germline V gene (reference sequence). The length of the CDR3 is 16 residues.

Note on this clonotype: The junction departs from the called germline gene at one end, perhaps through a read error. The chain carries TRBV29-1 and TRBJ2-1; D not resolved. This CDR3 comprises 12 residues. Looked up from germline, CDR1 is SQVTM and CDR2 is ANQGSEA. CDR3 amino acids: CRARPGGNEQFF. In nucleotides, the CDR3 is TGCAGGGCCCGCCCAGGTGGGAATGAGCAGTTTTTC.

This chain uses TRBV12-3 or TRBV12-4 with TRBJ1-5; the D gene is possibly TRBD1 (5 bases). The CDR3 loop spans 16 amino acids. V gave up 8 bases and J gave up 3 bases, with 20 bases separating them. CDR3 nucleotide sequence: TGTGCCAGCGGTTCGAGGAAAGGGGATATCAATCAGCCCCAGCATTTT. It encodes CASGSRKGDINQPQHF.

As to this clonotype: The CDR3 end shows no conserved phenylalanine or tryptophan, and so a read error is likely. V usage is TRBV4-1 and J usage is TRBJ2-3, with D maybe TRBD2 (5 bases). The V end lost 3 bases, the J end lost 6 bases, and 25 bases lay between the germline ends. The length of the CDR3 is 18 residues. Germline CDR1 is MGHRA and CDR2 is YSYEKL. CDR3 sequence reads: CASSQTIDLAGVTDTQYL. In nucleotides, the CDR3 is TGCGCCAGCAGCCAGACCATTGACCTAGCAGGAGTCACCGATACGCAGTATCTT.

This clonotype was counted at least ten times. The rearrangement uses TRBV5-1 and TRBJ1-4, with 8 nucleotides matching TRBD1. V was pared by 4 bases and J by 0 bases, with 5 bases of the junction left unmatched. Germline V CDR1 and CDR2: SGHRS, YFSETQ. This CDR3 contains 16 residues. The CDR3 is CASSRQGASTNEKLFF. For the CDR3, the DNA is TGCGCCAGCAGCCGTCAGGGGGCATCAACTAATGAAAAACTGTTTTTT.

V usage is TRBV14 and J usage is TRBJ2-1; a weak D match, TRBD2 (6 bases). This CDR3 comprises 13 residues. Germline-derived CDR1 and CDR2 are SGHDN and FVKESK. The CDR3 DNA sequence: TGTCGCAGCAGCCAAGATCATCTAGCGAGGGAGTTCTTC. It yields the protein CRSSQDHLAREFF. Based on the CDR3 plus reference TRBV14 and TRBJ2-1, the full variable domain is EAGVTQFPSHSVIEKGQTVTLRCDPISGHDNLYWYRRVMGKEIKFLLHFVKESKQDESGMPNNRFLAERTGGTYSTLKVQPAELEDSGVYFCRSSQDHLAREFFGPGTRLTVL.

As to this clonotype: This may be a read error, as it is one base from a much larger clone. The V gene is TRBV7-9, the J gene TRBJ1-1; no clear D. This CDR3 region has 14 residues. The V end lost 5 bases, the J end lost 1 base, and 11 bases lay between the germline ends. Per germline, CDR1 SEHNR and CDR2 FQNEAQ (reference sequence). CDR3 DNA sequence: TGTGCCAGCAGCCCGGGGTGGGGGAACACTGAAGCTTTCTTT. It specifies CASSPGWGNTEAFF. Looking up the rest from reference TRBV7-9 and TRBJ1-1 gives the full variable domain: DTGVSQNPRHKITKRGQNVTFRCDPISEHNRLYWYRQTLGQGPEFLTYFQNEAQLEKSRLLSDRFSAERPKGSFSTLEIQRTEQGDSAMYLCASSPGWGNTEAFFGQGTRLTVV.

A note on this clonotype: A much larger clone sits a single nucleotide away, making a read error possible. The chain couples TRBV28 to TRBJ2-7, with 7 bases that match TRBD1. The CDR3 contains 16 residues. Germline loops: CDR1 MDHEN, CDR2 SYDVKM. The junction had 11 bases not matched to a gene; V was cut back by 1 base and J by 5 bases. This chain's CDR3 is CASSLYFRIGGDEQYF. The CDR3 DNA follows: TGTGCCAGCAGTTTATATTTTCGGATAGGGGGCGACGAGCAGTACTTC.

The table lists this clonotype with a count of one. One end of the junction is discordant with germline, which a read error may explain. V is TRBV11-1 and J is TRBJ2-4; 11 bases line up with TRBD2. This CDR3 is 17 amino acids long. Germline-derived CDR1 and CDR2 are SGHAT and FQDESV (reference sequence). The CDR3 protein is CASSFPETSGTKNIQHF. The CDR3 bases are TGTGCCAGCAGCTTTCCCGAGACTAGCGGGACCAAAAACATTCAACACTTC.